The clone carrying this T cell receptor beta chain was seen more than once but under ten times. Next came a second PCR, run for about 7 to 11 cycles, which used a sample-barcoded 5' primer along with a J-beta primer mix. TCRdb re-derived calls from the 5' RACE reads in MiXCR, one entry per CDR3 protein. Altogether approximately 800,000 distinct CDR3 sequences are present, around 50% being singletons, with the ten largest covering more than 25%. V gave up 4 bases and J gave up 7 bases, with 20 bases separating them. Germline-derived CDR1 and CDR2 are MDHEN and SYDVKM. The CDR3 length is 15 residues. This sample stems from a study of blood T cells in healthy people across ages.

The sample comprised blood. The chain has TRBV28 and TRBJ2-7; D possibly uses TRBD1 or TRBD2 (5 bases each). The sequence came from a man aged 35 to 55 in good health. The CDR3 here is CASSSPQGPPGEQYF. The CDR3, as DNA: TGTGCCAGCAGTTCACCCCAGGGCCCCCCGGGAGAGCAGTACTTC.